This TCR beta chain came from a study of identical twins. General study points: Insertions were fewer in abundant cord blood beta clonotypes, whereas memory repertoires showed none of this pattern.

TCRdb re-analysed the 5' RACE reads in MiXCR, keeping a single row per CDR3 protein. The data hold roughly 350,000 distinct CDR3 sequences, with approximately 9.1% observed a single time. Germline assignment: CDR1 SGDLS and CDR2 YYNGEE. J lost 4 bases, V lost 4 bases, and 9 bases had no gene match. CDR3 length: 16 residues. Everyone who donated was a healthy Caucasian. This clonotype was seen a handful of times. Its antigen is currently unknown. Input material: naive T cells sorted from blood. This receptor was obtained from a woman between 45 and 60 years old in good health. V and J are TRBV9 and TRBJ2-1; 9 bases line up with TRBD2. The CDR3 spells CASSPLAGGVYNEQFF. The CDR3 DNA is TGTGCCAGCAGCCCCCTCGCGGGAGGGGTATACAATGAGCAGTTCTTC.